This T cell receptor beta chain was observed in a study of T cell clonotyping in hematopoietic cell transplantation. Assay: immunoSEQ multiplex PCR; the TCRdb copy retains only in-frame clones and omits some. The sample yields about 12,000 clones, nearly 90% seen once. Regarding the study as a whole: After transplant, recipient diversity fell while pathologically expanded clonotypes grew through day 180. At the given depth, recipient repertoires were over 97% de novo clonotypes. Higher Inverse Simpson Index values in graft donor and pretransplant recipient predicted broader posttransplant TCR diversity.

This CDR3 is built from 16 residues. The V gene's germline CDR1 is MNHEY and CDR2 SVGAGI. Trimming pared 0 bases from V and 7 bases from J, leaving 19 bases between. As concerns this clone: What it binds is not known.

This TCR derives from a human donor who either received an allogeneic hematopoietic cell transplant for a myeloid malignancy or was a related donor (not recorded which). Some clones in this sample may be carry-over from other donors' samples. The specimen sequenced was peripheral blood mononuclear cells. This chain uses TRBV6-5 with TRBJ2-7; a weak D match, TRBD1 (6 bases). This chain's CDR3 is CASSYSARGAQGEQYF. The CDR3 bases are TGTGCCAGCAGTTACTCGGCCAGGGGCGCGCAGGGGGAGCAGTACTTC.